The entry below describes one T cell receptor (beta chain). The clone's antigen remains unknown. Nothing much larger sits one base from this clone, and base qualities are not available. Each collaborating institution followed its own protocols to collect whole blood in K2EDTA tubes. For TCRbeta analysis, collaborators shipped samples as frozen whole blood, isolated PBMCs, or DNA extracted from either of those sample types. The immunoSEQ Assay, a bias-controlled multiplex PCR, was used to amplify TCRbeta CDR3 regions from genomic DNA. The published analysis was carried out like this. Nucleated cell counts per sample were estimated from amplification of reference gene primers within the assay. To quantify the absolute abundance of each unique TCRbeta CDR3 rearrangement, sequence reads were collapsed and filtered. For each sample, productive Simpson clonality was calculated as the square root of Simpson's diversity index across productive rearrangements. TCRdb's version of the immuneACCESS table is confined to in-frame rearrangements and falls short of the full clone set. An unresolved V gene accounts for under half of the shortfall where checked; the remainder is of unknown origin. That table furnishes V, J and clone size, whereas the DNA furnished D and trimming. For this sample the table gives about 120,000 clones, of which 70% to 90% were detected only once. The ten largest account for 3.9% of the sample.

These data are taken from a study of blood T cell repertoires in COVID-19 (dated by TCRdb to the early 2020s). General notes on the study: The collaborator samples originated in the United States, Italy and Spain and spanned the acute and convalescent phases of COVID-19. The prospective study material was composed of cDNA or gDNA derived from T cells, B-cell-depleted T cells, or PBMCs. The dataset comprised deeply sampled blood TCRbeta repertoires from subjects exposed to, actively infected with, or recovered from COVID-19. A freely available public database, intended as a resource for researchers studying the immune response to SARS-CoV-2, is where the repertoires were released. Samples were obtained from the ongoing ImmuneRACE study (first 160 participants) and from about 1,300 subjects provided by 6 global collaborators. A de-identified subject ID, COVID-19 status, age in years and sex were almost always included in the sample metadata. HLA class I and class II types, where available, came from metadata supplied by the sample provider rather than from assay-based typing. The paper as a whole reports these results and caveats: Clinical and demographic metadata were provided uncurated, with the amount varying by source and participant.

The sequencing input was peripheral blood. The clonotype was recovered from a man in his 60s with acute or convalescent COVID-19.

The CDR3 amino acid sequence is: CSVEIRGGGENNEKLFF. The DNA sequence is as follows: TGCAGCGTTGAAATCCGTGGGGGGGGCGAGAATAATGAAAAACTGTTTTTT. The chain employs TRBV29-1 and TRBJ1-4, with TRBD1 tentatively as D gene (6 bases match). The germline V gene sets CDR1 to SQVTM and CDR2 to ANQGSEA. V and J are truncated by 2 bases and 4 bases respectively, leaving an intervening sequence of 20 bases. The CDR3 runs 17 residues from the cysteine to the phenylalanine. Only the CDR3 DNA is retained, 51 bases long and in frame from the first base.